These T cell receptor beta chains were read from a single sample in a study of blood T cell repertoires in COVID-19. Clones were sequenced by immunoSEQ multiplex PCR, and TCRdb holds only the in-frame ones, with some missing. The sample yields approximately 250,000 clones, roughly 88% seen once. The sequenced material came from PBMCs or T cells enriched from blood (not recorded which). The receptors come from a woman in her forties who had been exposed to COVID-19. The CDR3 runs from the conserved cysteine through the conserved F or W. D genes are given only for firm matches. For some rows the clone size is stated as once, few or many, or as a class when expanded; others skip it.

>TRBV19|NA|few|TRBJ1-2
TGTGCCAGTAGCCCCATTAACCCAGGTTATGGCTACACCTTC
CASSPINPGYGYTF
>TRBV5-1|TRBD2|NA|TRBJ2-1
TGCGCCAGCAGCTTGGGCGGGGGGACCTACAATGAGCAGTTCTTC
CASSLGGGTYNEQFF
>TRBV4-1|NA|NA|TRBJ1-2
TGCGCCAGCAGCCAAGAAGGCGGATATGGCTACACCTTC
CASSQEGGYGYTF
>TRBV2|NA|NA|TRBJ1-1
TGTGCCAGCAAAGGCGGGATGAACACTGAAGCTTTCTTT
CASKGGMNTEAFF
>TRBV29-1|TRBD1|NA|TRBJ1-2
TGCAGCGCTTGGACAGGGGATTTTTATGGCTACACCTTC
CSAWTGDFYGYTF
>TRBV5-4|TRBD2|NA|TRBJ2-1
TGTGCCAGCAGCTTGGCACCGGGGGGGAACAATGAGCAGTTCTTC
CASSLAPGGNNEQFF
>TRBV28|TRBD1|NA|TRBJ1-6
TGTGCCAGCAGTTCCCCAGCCGGGACAGGGGCGGCGGCCCTCCACTTT
CASSSPAGTGAAALHF
>TRBV5-1|TRBD2|NA|TRBJ2-5
TGCGCCAGCAGCTTGGAGGTGGCGGGGGGGCAAGAGACCCAGTACTTC
CASSLEVAGGQETQYF
>TRBV30|TRBD1|NA|TRBJ2-2
TGTGCCTACAGGGGGCAGGACACCGGGGAGCTGTTTTTT
CAYRGQDTGELFF
>TRBV12-3/TRBV12-4|NA|few|TRBJ1-1
TGTGCCAGCAGCACAAATATGAACACTGAAGCTTTCTTT
CASSTNMNTEAFF
>TRBV6-5|TRBD1|NA|TRBJ1-1
TGTGCCAGCCGACAGGGCTTTGGGACTGAAGCTTTCTTT
CASRQGFGTEAFF
>TRBV27|NA|NA|TRBJ1-2
TGTGCCAGCAGTTTAGCGGCGGGGACTAACTATGGCTACACCTTC
CASSLAAGTNYGYTF
>TRBV7-8|TRBD2|NA|TRBJ2-7
TGTGCCAGCAGCTTAGTACTAGCGGGGGCGATACTTCCGCGCTCCTACGAGCAGTACTTC
CASSLVLAGAILPRSYEQYF
>TRBV27|NA|NA|TRBJ2-3
TGTGCCAGCAGTTTATACGGGGAGAGCACAGATACGCAGTATTTT
CASSLYGESTDTQYF
>TRBV6-1|TRBD2|NA|TRBJ2-3
TGTGCCAGCAGTGAAGTAGAGTCTAGCGGGGGGGCAAGAGATACGCAGTATTTT
CASSEVESSGGARDTQYF
>TRBV3-1/TRBV3-2|NA|NA|TRBJ1-1
TGTGCCAGCAGCCAAGATCAGGGGCGCCGGAACACTGAAGCTTTCTTT
CASSQDQGRRNTEAFF
>TRBV27|TRBD2|NA|TRBJ2-2
TGTGCCAGCAGTTTATCCTCGCGGGGGGTGAACACCGGGGAGCTGTTTTTT
CASSLSSRGVNTGELFF
>TRBV10-3|NA|NA|TRBJ1-5
TGTGCCATCAGTGAGGGGGCCGTTAGCAATCAGCCCCAGCATTTT
CAISEGAVSNQPQHF
>TRBV18|TRBD1|NA|TRBJ1-5
TGTGCCAGCTCACCCCGGGGACAGGACCCGAGAAGACCCCAGCATTTT
CASSPRGQDPRRPQHF
>TRBV7-6|NA|NA|TRBJ2-3
TGTGCCAGCAGCTCTAGCACAGATACGCAGTATTTT
CASSSSTDTQYF